These 2 T cell receptor beta chains came from one sample sequenced in a study of radiation and T cells in renal cell carcinoma. Time point defined: baseline pretreatment blood. Noted treatment: 15 Gy SBRT to primary tumor, nephrectomy 4 weeks later. Sequenced by immunoSEQ multiplex PCR; TCRdb stores in-frame clones only, minus some. Of 20,000 to 25,000 clones listed, 70% to 80% are singletons. The material sequenced was blood, taken from a patient whose treatment included radiotherapy and nephrectomy. The receptor source for this set is a man aged 60 to 75 with renal cell carcinoma.

This clone appeared a single time. V and J are TRBV29-1 and TRBJ1-2; perhaps TRBD1 as D (6 bases). CDR3 length: 14 amino acids. Germline CDR1 and CDR2: SQVTM and ANQGSEA. V gave up 6 bases and J gave up 8 bases, with 22 bases separating them. The CDR3 is CSVSSGTRTSGYTF. CDR3 bases: TGCAGCGTGAGTTCTGGGACACGTACATCGGGCTACACCTTC.

The rearrangement joins TRBV2 to TRBJ1-5; D ambiguous. The CDR3 totals 13 residues. Germline V lookup: CDR1 SNHLY, CDR2 FYNNEI. Trimming took 6 bases from V and 7 from J, leaving 13 bases between them. The CDR3 DNA follows: TGTGCCAGCAGGAAGGACTTCTTACAGCCCCAGCATTTT. Translating gives CASRKDFLQPQHF.